What follows are 28 T cell receptor beta chains derived from one specimen sequenced in a study of T cell clonotyping in hematopoietic cell transplantation. Assay used: immunoSEQ multiplex PCR; TCRdb lists only in-frame clones, some missing. This table holds around 12,000 clones, around 85% found once. The sample was PBMCs, taken 100 days after allogeneic stem cell transplant. The receptors originated from a female patient between 35 and 55 years old who had an allogeneic stem cell transplant from a related donor, so T cells may come from the graft donor. Some clones in this sample may be carry-over from other donors' samples.

This clone showed up just once. CDR3: CASSHGVGNQPQHF. CDR3 DNA: TGCGCCAGCAGCCATGGGGTAGGCAATCAGCCCCAGCATTTT. The J gene is TRBJ1-5, the V gene TRBV4-1, with no clear D. From germline, CDR1 is MGHRA and CDR2 YSYEKL. Between the trimmed V and J ends, which lost 3 bases and 2 bases, there was a span of 8 bases. CDR3 length equals 14 residues.

The chain recombines TRBV6-5 with TRBJ1-2, with 8 nucleotides matching TRBD1. The CDR3 totals 12 residues. CDR1 and CDR2 (germline): MNHEY, SVGAGI. Unmatched junction bases numbered 6, after V lost 7 bases and J lost 8 bases. As DNA, the CDR3 is TGTGCCAGCACAGGGGGCAAAGAGGGCTACACCTTC. Amino acid sequence: CASTGGKEGYTF.

Regarding this clone: At one end, the junction sequence differs from germline, possibly due to a read error. The gene calls are TRBV6-5 and TRBJ2-7; maybe TRBD1 (7 bases). Per the germline V gene, CDR1 is MNHEY and CDR2 is SVGAGI. This CDR3 comprises 15 residues. Here the CDR3 reads CACSYEAGGSYEQYF. For the CDR3, the DNA is TGTGCCTGCAGTTACGAGGCAGGGGGGTCCTACGAGCAGTACTTC.

This rearrangement joins TRBV7-9 to TRBJ1-1; 10 bases line up with TRBD1. This CDR3 comprises 13 residues. The ends lost 5 bases at V and 10 bases at J; junction bases unmatched: 7. Germline CDR1 reads SEHNR; CDR2 reads FQNEAQ (reference sequence). The CDR3 reads CASSNADRGPAFF. The DNA of the CDR3 is TGTGCCAGCAGCAACGCCGACAGGGGGCCAGCTTTCTTT.

This clone is a singleton in its sample. The J gene is TRBJ2-5, the V gene TRBV5-1; D not resolved. The CDR3 contains 12 residues. V was cut by 4 bases and J by 4 bases, with 8 bases left in between. In germline, CDR1 is SGHRS, CDR2 YFSETQ. DNA of the CDR3: TGCGCCAGCAGCGGGCCCTCAGAGACCCAGTACTTC. Its translation: CASSGPSETQYF.

The chain combines TRBV9 with TRBJ2-7; D is perhaps TRBD2 (5 bases). Germline-derived CDR1 and CDR2 are SGDLS and YYNGEE. The CDR3 runs 13 residues. V was cut by 4 bases and J by 4 bases, with 12 bases left in between. This CDR3 reads CASSLDGGYEQYF. Written as DNA, the CDR3 is TGTGCCAGCAGCTTAGACGGAGGATACGAGCAGTACTTC. The full variable domain, in which reference TRBV9 and TRBJ2-7 provide the parts outside the CDR3, is DSGVTQTPKHLITATGQRVTLRCSPRSGDLSVYWYQQSLDQGLQFLIQYYNGEERAKGNILERFSAQQFPDLHSELNLSSLELGDSALYFCASSLDGGYEQYFGPGTRLTVT.

The CDR3: CASTLTSNYGYTF. As DNA, the CDR3 is TGTGCCAGCACCCTGACTAGTAACTATGGCTACACCTTC. The genes are TRBV28 and TRBJ1-2; D is unclear. The CDR3 totals 13 residues. CDR1 and CDR2 from the germline V gene are MDHEN and SYDVKM. Trimming removed 7 bases at V and 1 base at J, with 10 bases between.

The chain combines TRBV2 with TRBJ2-7, with D perhaps TRBD2 (5 bases). V was clipped by 3 bases and J by 6 bases, with 18 bases between them. The CDR3 extends over 15 amino acids. CDR1 SNHLY and CDR2 FYNNEI come from the germline V gene. CDR3 DNA sequence: TGTGCCAGCAGTGACGCTGGCGGAGGACGTGGCGAGCAGTACTTC. Residues: CASSDAGGGRGEQYF. The variable domain in full, completed from reference TRBV2 and TRBJ2-7, reads EPEVTQTPSHQVTQMGQEVILRCVPISNHLYFYWYRQILGQKVEFLVSFYNNEISEKSEIFDDQFSVERPDGSNFTLKIRSTKLEDSAMYFCASSDAGGGRGEQYFGPGTRLTVT.

The chain recombines TRBV4-2 with TRBJ1-3; D uncertain. CDR3 length: 12 residues. Germline lookup yields CDR1 LGHNA and CDR2 YNFKEQ. Between the trimmed V and J ends, which lost 0 bases and 7 bases, there was a span of 4 bases. Here the CDR3 reads CASSQDANTIYF. CDR3 coding DNA: TGTGCCAGCAGCCAAGATGCGAACACCATATATTTT.

This sequence joins TRBV30 and TRBJ2-7, with 8 bases that match TRBD2. V shed 5 bases, J shed 2 bases, and the junction held 8 bases outside the gene matches. The length of the CDR3 is 14 residues. Looked up from germline, CDR1 is GTSNPN and CDR2 is SVGIG (reference sequence). CDR3 loop: CAWQGLDQAYEQYF. The CDR3 DNA is TGTGCCTGGCAGGGACTAGACCAAGCCTACGAGCAGTACTTC.

V usage is TRBV28 and J usage is TRBJ2-3; D is unclear. CDR1 is MDHEN and CDR2 is SYDVKM in the germline V gene. This CDR3 spans 14 amino acids. Trimming removed 3 bases from V and 0 bases from J, with 7 bases in between. The CDR3 nucleotides are TGTGCCAGCAGTTTGCCAGCTAGCACAGATACGCAGTATTTT. As protein: CASSLPASTDTQYF.

The J gene is TRBJ1-1, the V gene TRBV30; D perhaps matches TRBD1 (5 bases). Germline CDR1 reads GTSNPN; CDR2 reads SVGIG (reference sequence). The CDR3 length is 15 residues. The V end lost 0 bases, the J end lost 1 base, and 12 bases lay between the germline ends. This CDR3 is CAWSVQRGGNTEAFF. The CDR3 nucleotides read TGTGCCTGGAGTGTACAGAGGGGCGGGAACACTGAAGCTTTCTTT.

The CDR3 spells CAISESRSGANVLTF. In DNA form, the CDR3 reads TGTGCCATCAGTGAGTCCAGGTCTGGGGCCAACGTCCTGACTTTC. The V and J genes are TRBV10-3 and TRBJ2-6; no reliable D call. CDR1 and CDR2 (germline): ENHRY, SYGVKD. Trimming pared 0 bases from V and 1 base from J, leaving 4 bases between. CDR3 length: 15 amino acids.

The chain uses TRBV5-6 and TRBJ1-4; TRBD1 matches 10 bases. Per the germline V gene, CDR1 is SGHDT and CDR2 is YYEEEE. The CDR3 runs to 16 residues. The J segment lost 11 bases and the V segment lost 0 bases, leaving 10 bases of the junction unmatched. The CDR3 protein is CASSLVWDRGNQKLFF. The CDR3 DNA is TGTGCCAGCAGCTTGGTCTGGGACAGGGGAAATCAGAAACTGTTTTTT.

The CDR3 region is CASSQDPANYEQYF. In DNA, the CDR3 is TGTGCCAGCAGCCAAGACCCAGCGAACTACGAGCAGTACTTC. The rearrangement joins TRBV14 to TRBJ2-7; D remains unclear. Trimming removed 0 bases at V and 3 bases at J, with 9 bases between. Germline V lookup: CDR1 SGHDN, CDR2 FVKESK. CDR3 size: 14 residues. The entire variable domain, with the rest obtained from reference TRBV14 and TRBJ2-7, is as follows: EAGVTQFPSHSVIEKGQTVTLRCDPISGHDNLYWYRRVMGKEIKFLLHFVKESKQDESGMPNNRFLAERTGGTYSTLKVQPAELEDSGVYFCASSQDPANYEQYFGPGTRLTVT.

This chain joins TRBV6-5 and TRBJ2-4, with a weak D call TRBD2 (6 bases). This CDR3 region has 15 residues. The germline V gene encodes CDR1 MNHEY and CDR2 SVGAGI. Trimming cost V 5 bases and J 6 bases, with 17 bases left between them. As DNA, the CDR3 is TGTGCCAGCAGTCCCGTAGGCGGGGTCTTAAACATTCAGTACTTC. The encoded protein is CASSPVGGVLNIQYF.

The chain is built from TRBV28 and TRBJ1-5; TRBD1 matches at 7 bases. V dropped 6 bases and J dropped 0; count of bases not matched to a gene: 14. This CDR3 spans 18 amino acids. CDR1 and CDR2 (germline): MDHEN, SYDVKM. The CDR3 region has the DNA TGTGCCAGCAGGGAAAACCGGGACAGATATTATAGCAATCAGCCCCAGCATTTT. It encodes CASRENRDRYYSNQPQHF.

The chain couples TRBV5-5 to TRBJ1-1, with a weak D call TRBD1 (6 bases). The CDR3 loop spans 15 amino acids. Trimming stripped 4 bases from V and 0 bases from J, with 13 bases between. CDR1 SGHKS and CDR2 YYEKEE come from the germline V gene (reference sequence). Written as DNA, the CDR3 is TGTGCCAGCAGCGGAACACAGGGCCTGAACACTGAAGCTTTCTTT. It yields the protein CASSGTQGLNTEAFF.

Worth noting for this clone: Other DNA sequences within the sample encode an identical CDR3. The CDR3, as DNA: TGTGCCAGCAGTGAAGCATTGGAGGCTTTCTTT. This gives the protein CASSEALEAFF. This chain uses TRBV2 with TRBJ1-1; D gene uncertain. There are 11 residues in the CDR3. Between the trimmed V and J ends, which lost 0 bases and 11 bases, there was a span of 7 bases. Germline CDR1 is SNHLY and CDR2 is FYNNEI.

The chain combines TRBV4-1 with TRBJ1-5; D not resolved. The CDR3 covers 15 residues. The germline V and J ends were trimmed by 0 bases and 7 bases, with 13 bases remaining between them. Germline loops: CDR1 MGHRA, CDR2 YSYEKL. DNA of the CDR3: TGCGCCAGCAGCCAAGATAACGGATCTGGACAGCCCCAGCATTTT. Its translation is CASSQDNGSGQPQHF.

The rearrangement uses TRBV30 and TRBJ1-2; TRBD1 is a possible D gene (5 bases). Deletions cut 5 bases from V and 6 bases from J, with 13 bases between. Germline CDR1 GTSNPN, CDR2 SVGIG (reference sequence). CDR3 length equals 12 residues. The DNA of the CDR3 is TGTGCCTGGGGGGGGAGGCTCGATGGCTACACCTTC. Translated, it gives CAWGGRLDGYTF.

The count of this clone is one. V and J are TRBV11-2 and TRBJ1-3, with D possibly being TRBD1 (6 bases). This CDR3 is 15 amino acids long. The germline CDR1 and CDR2 sequences are SGHAT and FQNNGV. Trimming shortened V by 4 bases and J by 0 bases, and 10 bases separated the two germline ends. The CDR3 coding sequence is TGTGCCAGCAGCTACAGGGTGAGCTCTGGAAACACCATATATTTT. It translates to CASSYRVSSGNTIYF.

This chain joins TRBV19 and TRBJ1-4; D not resolved. Germline V CDR1 and CDR2: LNHDA, SQIVND (reference sequence). The CDR3 extends over 13 amino acids. The V and J ends lost 5 bases and 8 bases respectively, with 12 bases between them. The CDR3 nucleotides are TGTGCCAGTAGTCTAGGTCCGGAGGAAAAACTGTTTTTT. Translated, it gives CASSLGPEEKLFF.

The rearrangement uses TRBV10-3 and TRBJ1-2; no reliable D call. The V end was cut by 6 bases, the J end by 5 bases, with 4 bases between. The germline gives CDR1 ENHRY, CDR2 SYGVKD. This CDR3 contains 10 residues. Written as DNA, the CDR3 is TGTGCCATCAGGGAATATGGCTACACCTTC. This encodes CAIREYGYTF.

V and J are TRBV28 and TRBJ2-7; D gene unclear. The CDR3 totals 11 residues. Trimming pared 7 bases from V and 6 bases from J, leaving 10 bases between. Germline-derived CDR1 and CDR2 are MDHEN and SYDVKM. The CDR3 spells CASTLFGEQYF. For the CDR3, the DNA is TGTGCCAGCACCCTGTTCGGCGAGCAGTACTTC.

This chain connects TRBV9 to TRBJ1-1; 11 bases map to TRBD1. The V gene's germline CDR1 is SGDLS and CDR2 YYNGEE. V shed 3 bases and J 7 bases; nucleotides not matched to a gene: 11. The CDR3 sequence is 16 residues long. The CDR3 region has the DNA TGTGCCAGCAGCGGGGGTATAGGACAGGGGGCAATTGAAGCTTTCTTT. Its protein is CASSGGIGQGAIEAFF.

The V and J genes are TRBV20-1 and TRBJ1-2; TRBD1 is a possible D gene (6 bases). The V and J ends lost 0 bases and 7 bases respectively, with 6 bases between them. CDR3 size: 11 residues. Germline V gene data show CDR1 as DFQATT and CDR2 as SNEGSKA (reference sequence). CDR3 amino acids: CSARDRGGYTF. The CDR3 region has the DNA TGCAGTGCTAGAGACAGGGGTGGCTACACCTTC.

The gene calls are TRBV9 and TRBJ2-2, with D possibly TRBD2 on 5 matching bases. The CDR3 sequence is 15 residues long. V was shortened by 7 bases and J by 0 bases, with 13 bases between the two germline ends. The germline V gene has CDR1 SGDLS and CDR2 YYNGEE. As DNA, the CDR3 is TGTGCCAGCGGCGGAGGCGCCGCGAACACCGGGGAGCTGTTTTTT. Translating gives CASGGGAANTGELFF.